This TCR beta chain comes out of a study of blood T cell repertoires in COVID-19. About the research overall: The United States, Italy and Spain supplied acute and convalescent COVID-19 samples. Sources were T cells, B-cell-depleted T cells, or PBMCs; the material itself was cDNA or gDNA.

Only in-frame clones appear in the TCRdb table, and some are missing; sequencing was by immunoSEQ multiplex PCR. Found here are about 160,000 clones, 84% of them singletons; the top ten hold nearly 8%. Enrollees, about 18 to 89 years old, lived in approximately 24 US areas. In assigning cohorts, the study relied on participant-reported clinical history. This clone was counted a single time. The TCR was taken from a woman aged 50 to 65 who had recovered from COVID-19. The specimen was PBMCs or T cells enriched from blood (not recorded which).

The CDR3 region has the DNA TGCGCCAGCAGCCAGCCGGGACAAGACTATGGCTACACCTTC. It specifies CASSQPGQDYGYTF. The chain joins TRBV4-3 to TRBJ1-2; TRBD1 might be the D (6 bases). The CDR3 covers 14 residues. Germline V CDR1 and CDR2: LGHNA, YSLEER. Trimming stripped 3 bases from V and 3 bases from J, with 11 bases between.